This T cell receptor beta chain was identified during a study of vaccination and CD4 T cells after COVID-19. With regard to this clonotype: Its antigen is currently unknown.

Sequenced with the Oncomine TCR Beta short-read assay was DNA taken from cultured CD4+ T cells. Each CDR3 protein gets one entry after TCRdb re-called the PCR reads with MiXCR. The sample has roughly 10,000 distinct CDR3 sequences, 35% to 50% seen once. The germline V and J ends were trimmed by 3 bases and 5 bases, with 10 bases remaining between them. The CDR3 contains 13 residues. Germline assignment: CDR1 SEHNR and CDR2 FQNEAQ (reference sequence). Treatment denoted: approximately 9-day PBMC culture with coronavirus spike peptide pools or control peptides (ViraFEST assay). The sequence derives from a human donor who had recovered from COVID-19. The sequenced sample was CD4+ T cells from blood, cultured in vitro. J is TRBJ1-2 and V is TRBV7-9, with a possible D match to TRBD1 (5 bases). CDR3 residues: CASSLGGVYGYTF. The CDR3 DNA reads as TGTGCCAGCAGCTTGGGAGGGGTTTATGGCTACACCTTC.